Described below is a single T cell receptor (beta chain) sequence and its context. Its cognate antigen is unknown. Naive CD8 cells lacked CD45RO and underwent positive selection for CCR7, leaving out terminally differentiated effector memory CD45RA+ cells. The record originates from a study of shared clonotypes between healthy human individuals. Study results and caveats: The genetic and exposure-history diversity represented was limited by few donors.

An approximately 200 ng quantity of DNA, 29,000 or so T cell genomes, went into the sorted-subset replicate PCRs. Assay used: immunoSEQ multiplex PCR; TCRdb lists only in-frame clones, some missing. The table records fewer than 1 million clones, roughly 96% of them present only once. The receptor was isolated from a man aged 25 to 40 in good health. The specimen sequenced was naive CD8+ T cells sorted from blood.

The CDR3 is CASSLEFSYEQYF. Written as DNA, the CDR3 is TGTGCCAGCAGCTTAGAGTTCTCCTACGAGCAGTACTTC. This chain uses TRBV7-6 with TRBJ2-7; D unresolved. The CDR3 contains 13 residues. Germline assignment: CDR1 SGHVS and CDR2 FNYEAQ. The V end lost 1 base, the J end lost 0 bases, and 4 bases lay between the germline ends.